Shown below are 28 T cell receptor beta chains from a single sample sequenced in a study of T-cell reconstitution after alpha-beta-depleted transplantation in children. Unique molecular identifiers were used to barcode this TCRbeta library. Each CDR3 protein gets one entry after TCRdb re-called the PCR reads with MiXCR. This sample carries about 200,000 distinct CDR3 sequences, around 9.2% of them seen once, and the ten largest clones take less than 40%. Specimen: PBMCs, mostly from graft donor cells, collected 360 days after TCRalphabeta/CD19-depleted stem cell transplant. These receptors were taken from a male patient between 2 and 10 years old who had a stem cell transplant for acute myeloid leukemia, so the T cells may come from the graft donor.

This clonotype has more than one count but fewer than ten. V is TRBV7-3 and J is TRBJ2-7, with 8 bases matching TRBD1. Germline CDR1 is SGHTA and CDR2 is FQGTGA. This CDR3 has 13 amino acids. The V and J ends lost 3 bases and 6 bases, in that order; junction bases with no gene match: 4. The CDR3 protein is CASSLDREAEQYV. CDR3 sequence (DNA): TGTGCCAGCAGCTTGGACAGGGAGGCCGAGCAGTACGTC.

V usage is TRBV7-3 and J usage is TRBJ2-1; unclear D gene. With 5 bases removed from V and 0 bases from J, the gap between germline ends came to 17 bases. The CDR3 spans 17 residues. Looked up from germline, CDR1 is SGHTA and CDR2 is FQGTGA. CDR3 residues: CASSPLGLGSSYNEQFF. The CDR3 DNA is TGTGCCAGCAGCCCCCTCGGGTTGGGCAGCTCCTACAATGAGCAGTTCTTC.

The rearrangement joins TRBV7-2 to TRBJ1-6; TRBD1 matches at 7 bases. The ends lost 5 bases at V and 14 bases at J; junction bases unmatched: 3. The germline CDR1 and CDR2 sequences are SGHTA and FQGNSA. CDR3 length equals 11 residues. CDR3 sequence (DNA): TGTGCCAGCAGCCCCGGACAGGCCCTCCACTTT. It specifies CASSPGQALHF.

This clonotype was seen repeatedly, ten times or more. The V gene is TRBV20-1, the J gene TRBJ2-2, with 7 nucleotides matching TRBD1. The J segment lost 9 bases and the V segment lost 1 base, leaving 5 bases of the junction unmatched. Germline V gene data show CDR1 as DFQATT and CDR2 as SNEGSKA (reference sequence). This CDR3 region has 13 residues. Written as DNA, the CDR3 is TGCAGTGCTAGAGCTGCAGGGGGAAGGGAGCTGTTTTTT. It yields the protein CSARAAGGRELFF.

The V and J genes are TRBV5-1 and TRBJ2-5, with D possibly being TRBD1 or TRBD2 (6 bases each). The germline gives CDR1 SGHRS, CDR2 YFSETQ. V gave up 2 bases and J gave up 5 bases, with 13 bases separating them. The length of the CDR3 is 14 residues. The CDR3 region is CASSLRGVVETQYF. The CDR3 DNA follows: TGCGCCAGCAGCTTAAGGGGGGTCGTGGAGACCCAGTACTTC.

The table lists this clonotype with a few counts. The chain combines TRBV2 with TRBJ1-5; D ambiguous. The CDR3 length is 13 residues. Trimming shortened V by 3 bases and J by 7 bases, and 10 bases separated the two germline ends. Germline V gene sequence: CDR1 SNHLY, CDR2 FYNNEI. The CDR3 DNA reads TGTGCCAGCAGTGAGGGGTGGAGGCAGCCCCAGCATTTT. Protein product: CASSEGWRQPQHF.

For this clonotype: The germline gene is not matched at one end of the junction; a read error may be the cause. CDR3 sequence (DNA): TGTGCCAGCAGCGAAGTAGGGGGGATCGGGGAGACCCAGTACTTC. Its protein product is CASSEVGGIGETQYF. The chain is built from TRBV6-1 and TRBJ2-5; D tentatively reads TRBD1 or TRBD2 (6 bases each). Germline CDR1 MNHNS, CDR2 SASEGT. The CDR3 loop spans 15 amino acids.

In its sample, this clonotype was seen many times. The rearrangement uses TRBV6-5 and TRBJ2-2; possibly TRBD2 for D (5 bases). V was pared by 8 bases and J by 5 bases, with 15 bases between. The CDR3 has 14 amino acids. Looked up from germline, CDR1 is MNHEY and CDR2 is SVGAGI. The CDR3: CASHVPGRTGELFF. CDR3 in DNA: TGTGCCAGCCATGTACCGGGAAGAACCGGGGAGCTGTTTTTT.

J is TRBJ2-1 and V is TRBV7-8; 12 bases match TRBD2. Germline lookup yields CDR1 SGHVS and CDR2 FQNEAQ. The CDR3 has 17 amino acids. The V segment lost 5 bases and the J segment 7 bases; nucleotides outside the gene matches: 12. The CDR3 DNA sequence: TGTGCCAGCAGCACCCGGACTAGCGGGATTCTTCGGAATGAGCAGTTCTTC. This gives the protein CASSTRTSGILRNEQFF.

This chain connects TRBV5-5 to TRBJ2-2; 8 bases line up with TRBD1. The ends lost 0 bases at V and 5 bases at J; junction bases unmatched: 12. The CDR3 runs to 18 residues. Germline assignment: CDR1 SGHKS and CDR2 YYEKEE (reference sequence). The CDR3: CASSLVSWDRRSTGELFF. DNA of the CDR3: TGTGCCAGCAGCTTGGTTTCCTGGGACAGGCGTTCAACCGGGGAGCTGTTTTTT.

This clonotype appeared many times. This CDR3 is CASSDQGQPQHF. DNA of the CDR3: TGTGCCAGCAGCGACCAGGGACAGCCCCAGCATTTT. This chain joins TRBV12-3 or TRBV12-4 and TRBJ1-5; a possible D gene is TRBD1 (5 bases). Deletions cut 6 bases from V and 7 bases from J, with 10 bases between. The CDR3 runs to 12 residues.

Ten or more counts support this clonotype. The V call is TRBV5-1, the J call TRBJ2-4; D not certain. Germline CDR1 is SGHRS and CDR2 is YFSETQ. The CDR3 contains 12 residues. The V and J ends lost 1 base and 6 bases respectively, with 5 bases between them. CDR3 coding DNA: TGCGCCAGCAGCTTGTCGGGAAACATTCAGTACTTC. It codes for CASSLSGNIQYF.

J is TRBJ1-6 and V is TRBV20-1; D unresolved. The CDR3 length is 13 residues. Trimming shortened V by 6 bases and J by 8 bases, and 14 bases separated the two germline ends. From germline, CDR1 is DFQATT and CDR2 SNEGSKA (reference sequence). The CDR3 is CSAADGGDSPLHF. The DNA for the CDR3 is TGCAGTGCCGCGGACGGTGGGGATTCACCCCTCCACTTT.

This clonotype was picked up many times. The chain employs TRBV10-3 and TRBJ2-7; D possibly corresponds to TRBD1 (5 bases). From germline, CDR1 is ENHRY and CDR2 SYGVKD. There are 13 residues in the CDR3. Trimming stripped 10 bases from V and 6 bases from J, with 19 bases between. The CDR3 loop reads CATSAVLGAEQYF. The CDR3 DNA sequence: TGTGCCACGTCTGCTGTCTTAGGGGCCGAGCAGTACTTC.

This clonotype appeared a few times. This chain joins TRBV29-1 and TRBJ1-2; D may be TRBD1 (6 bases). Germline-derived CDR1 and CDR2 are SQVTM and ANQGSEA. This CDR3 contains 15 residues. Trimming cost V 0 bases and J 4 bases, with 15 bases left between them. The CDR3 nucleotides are TGCAGCGTTGAAGATAGGGGGGGCCAAGGCTATGGCTACACCTTC. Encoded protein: CSVEDRGGQGYGYTF.

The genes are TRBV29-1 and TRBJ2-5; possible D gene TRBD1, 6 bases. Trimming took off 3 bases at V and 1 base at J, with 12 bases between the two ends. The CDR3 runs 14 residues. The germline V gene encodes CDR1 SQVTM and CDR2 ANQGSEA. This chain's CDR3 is CSVDQQGSQETQYF. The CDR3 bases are TGCAGCGTTGACCAACAGGGAAGCCAAGAGACCCAGTACTTC.

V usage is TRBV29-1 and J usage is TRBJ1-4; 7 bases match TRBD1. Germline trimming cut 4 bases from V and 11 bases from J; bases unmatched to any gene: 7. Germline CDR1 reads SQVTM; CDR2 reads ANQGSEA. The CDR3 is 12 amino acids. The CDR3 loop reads CSVGFRDSKLFF. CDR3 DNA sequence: TGCAGCGTTGGGTTCCGGGACAGCAAACTGTTTTTT.

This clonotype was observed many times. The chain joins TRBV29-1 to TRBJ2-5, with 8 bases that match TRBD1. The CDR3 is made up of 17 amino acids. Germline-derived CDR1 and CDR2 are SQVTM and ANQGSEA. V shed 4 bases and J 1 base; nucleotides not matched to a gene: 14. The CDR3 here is CSVVDPSRQGPQETQYF. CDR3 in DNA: TGCAGCGTTGTCGACCCCTCAAGACAGGGGCCCCAAGAGACCCAGTACTTC.

CDR3 coding DNA: TGTGCCAGCAGTTTCCTAAGCGGGGGGCTTACCGGGGAGCTGTTTTTT. It specifies CASSFLSGGLTGELFF. The rearrangement uses TRBV28 and TRBJ2-2; 9 bases align to TRBD2. The CDR3 totals 16 residues. The trim removed 3 bases at V and 5 bases at J, leaving 7 bases unmatched. Germline V CDR1 and CDR2: MDHEN, SYDVKM. The full variable domain, its missing parts supplied by reference TRBV28 and TRBJ2-2, is DVKVTQSSRYLVKRTGEKVFLECVQDMDHENMFWYRQDPGLGLRLIYFSYDVKMKEKGDIPEGYSVSREKKERFSLILESASTNQTSMYLCASSFLSGGLTGELFFGEGSRLTVL.

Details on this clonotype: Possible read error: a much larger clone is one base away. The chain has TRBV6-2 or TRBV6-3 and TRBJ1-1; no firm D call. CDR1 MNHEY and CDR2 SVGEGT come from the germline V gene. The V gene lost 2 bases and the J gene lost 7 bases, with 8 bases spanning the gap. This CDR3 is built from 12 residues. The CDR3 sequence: CASSYGQCEAFF. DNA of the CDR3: TGTGCCAGCAGTTACGGGCAGTGTGAAGCTTTCTTT.

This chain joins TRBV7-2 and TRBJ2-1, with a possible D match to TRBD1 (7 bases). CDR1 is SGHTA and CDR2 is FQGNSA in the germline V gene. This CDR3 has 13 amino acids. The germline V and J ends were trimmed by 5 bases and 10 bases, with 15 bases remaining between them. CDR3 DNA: TGTGCCAGCAGCACCCGACAGGGAGGCGAGCAGTTCTTC. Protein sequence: CASSTRQGGEQFF.

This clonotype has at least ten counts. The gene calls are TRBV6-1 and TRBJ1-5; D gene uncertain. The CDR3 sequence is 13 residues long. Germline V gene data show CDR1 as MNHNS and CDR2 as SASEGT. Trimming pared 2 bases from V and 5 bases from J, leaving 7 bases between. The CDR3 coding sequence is TGTGCCAGCAGTGAACGGTTACATCAGCCCCAGCATTTT. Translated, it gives CASSERLHQPQHF.

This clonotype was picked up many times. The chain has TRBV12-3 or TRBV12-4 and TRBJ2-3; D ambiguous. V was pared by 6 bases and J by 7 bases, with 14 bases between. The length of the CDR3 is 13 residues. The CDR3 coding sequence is TGTGCCAGCAGACCCCGAACCCTTTATACGCAGTATTTT. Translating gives CASRPRTLYTQYF.

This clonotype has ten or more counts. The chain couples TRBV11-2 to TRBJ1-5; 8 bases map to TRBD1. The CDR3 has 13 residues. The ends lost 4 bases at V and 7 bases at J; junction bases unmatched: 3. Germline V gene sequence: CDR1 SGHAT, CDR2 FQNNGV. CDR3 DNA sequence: TGTGCCAGCAGCTCTACAGGGGGACAGCCCCAGCATTTT. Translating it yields CASSSTGGQPQHF.

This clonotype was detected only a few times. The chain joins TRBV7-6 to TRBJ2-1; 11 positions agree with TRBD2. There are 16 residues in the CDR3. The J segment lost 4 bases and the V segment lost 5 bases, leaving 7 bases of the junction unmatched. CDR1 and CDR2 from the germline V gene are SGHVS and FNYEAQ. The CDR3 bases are TGTGCCAGCAGCCCCTTAGCGGGAGGGCTTTACAATGAGCAGTTCTTC. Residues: CASSPLAGGLYNEQFF.

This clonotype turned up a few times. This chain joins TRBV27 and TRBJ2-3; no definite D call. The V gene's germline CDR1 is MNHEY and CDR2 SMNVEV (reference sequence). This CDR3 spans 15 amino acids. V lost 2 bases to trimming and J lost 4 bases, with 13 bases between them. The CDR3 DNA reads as TGTGCCAGCAGTTTAGAAGTGCCCTCCGCAGATACGCAGTATTTT. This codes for CASSLEVPSADTQYF.

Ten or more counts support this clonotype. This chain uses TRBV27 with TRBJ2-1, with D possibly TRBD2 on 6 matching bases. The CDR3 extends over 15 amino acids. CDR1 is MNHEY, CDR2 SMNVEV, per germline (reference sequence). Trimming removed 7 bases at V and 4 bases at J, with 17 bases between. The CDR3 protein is CASTPGAHLYNEQFF. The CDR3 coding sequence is TGTGCCAGCACCCCGGGAGCCCACCTATACAATGAGCAGTTCTTC.

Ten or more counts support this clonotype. This chain's CDR3 is CASSLPSRSYNEQFF. The DNA for the CDR3 is TGTGCCAGCAGCTTACCAAGTAGGTCCTACAATGAGCAGTTCTTC. J is TRBJ2-1 and V is TRBV7-9; no clear D. V was shortened by 2 bases and J by 1 base, with 9 bases between the two germline ends. Germline-derived CDR1 and CDR2 are SEHNR and FQNEAQ (reference sequence). This CDR3 region has 15 residues.